Shown below are 14 T cell receptor beta chains from a single sample sequenced in a study of CD8+ T cells in alopecia areata. Extraction and reverse transcription of RNA yielded cDNA as the sequencing template. Clones were sequenced by immunoSEQ multiplex PCR, and TCRdb holds only the in-frame ones, with some missing. The sample lists about 270,000 clones; 60% were seen once. This sample's treatment: oral pan-JAK inhibitor, 5-10 mg twice daily. Sequences were derived from CD4+ T cells sorted from blood, sampled at approximately week 52, from a patient treated with tofacitinib. These TCRs come from a human donor with alopecia areata.

The J gene is TRBJ1-3, the V gene TRBV9; no definite D call. Trimming removed 0 bases from V and 0 bases from J, with 19 bases in between. The CDR3 totals 19 residues. Germline values: CDR1 SGDLS, CDR2 YYNGEE. CDR3 region: CASSVATNPTVSSGNTIYF. CDR3 in DNA: TGTGCCAGCAGCGTAGCTACGAACCCGACGGTATCCTCTGGAAACACCATATATTTT.

The chain carries TRBV30 and TRBJ1-6; D uncertain. Germline CDR1 reads GTSNPN; CDR2 reads SVGIG (reference sequence). This CDR3 contains 13 residues. V lost 2 bases and J lost 13, with 15 bases in between. For the CDR3, the DNA is TGTGCCTGGAGTCCCATCCCCTCAGATCCCCTCCACTTT. The encoded protein is CAWSPIPSDPLHF.

This clone has just a few counts. This sequence joins TRBV30 and TRBJ2-1; tentative D call: TRBD1 (6 bases). The CDR3 runs 15 residues. Per the germline V gene, CDR1 is GTSNPN and CDR2 is SVGIG (reference sequence). With 1 base removed from V and 2 bases from J, the gap between germline ends came to 12 bases. CDR3 sequence reads: CAWSAAGVTYNEQFF. DNA for the CDR3: TGTGCCTGGAGTGCCGCAGGGGTTACCTACAATGAGCAGTTCTTC.

V gene TRBV9 combines with J gene TRBJ1-1, with a tentative D call TRBD1 (5 bases). The V end lost 4 bases, the J end lost 5 bases, and 15 bases lay between the germline ends. Per the germline V gene, CDR1 is SGDLS and CDR2 is YYNGEE. This CDR3 has 14 residues. The CDR3 region has the DNA TGTGCCAGCAGCCCATATCCAGGGAGTACTGAAGCTTTCTTT. This gives the protein CASSPYPGSTEAFF.

The rearrangement uses TRBV30 and TRBJ2-6; D gene uncertain. Between the trimmed V and J ends, which lost 0 bases and 2 bases, there was a span of 8 bases. Germline values: CDR1 GTSNPN, CDR2 SVGIG (reference sequence). CDR3 length: 15 amino acids. The CDR3 DNA is TGTGCCTGGAGTGTAACCGGGCCTGGGGCCAACGTCCTGACTTTC. As protein: CAWSVTGPGANVLTF.

The rearrangement joins TRBV12-5 to TRBJ1-1; D is uncertain. Germline CDR1 reads LGHNT; CDR2 reads FRNRAP. The CDR3 is 13 residues long. The germline V and J ends were trimmed by 0 bases and 5 bases, with 7 bases remaining between them. The DNA of the CDR3 is TGTGCTAGTGGTTTGGTAGCGGGGACTGAAGCTTTCTTT. This translates into CASGLVAGTEAFF.

The chain is built from TRBV15 and TRBJ2-4; D is perhaps TRBD2 (6 bases). V dropped 1 base and J dropped 10 bases, with 14 bases sitting between them. CDR3 length: 14 residues. The germline gives CDR1 LNHNV, CDR2 YYDKDF (reference sequence). The CDR3 sequence: CATSRGNVRGIQYF. The CDR3 coding sequence is TGTGCCACCAGCAGAGGCAACGTCCGGGGGATTCAGTACTTC.

This chain joins TRBV29-1 and TRBJ2-7, with D possibly being TRBD1 or TRBD2 (6 bases each). The germline V and J ends were trimmed by 1 base and 7 bases, with 14 bases remaining between them. Germline CDR1 SQVTM, CDR2 ANQGSEA. This CDR3 region has 13 residues. Written as DNA, the CDR3 is TGCAGCGTTGAAGGGGGGGCGGCCTGGGAGCAGTACTTC. This translates into CSVEGGAAWEQYF.

This clone has a handful of counts. The chain combines TRBV29-1 with TRBJ2-5; D remains ambiguous. Per germline, CDR1 SQVTM and CDR2 ANQGSEA. CDR3 size: 12 residues. Between the trimmed V and J ends, which lost 6 bases and 5 bases, there was a span of 13 bases. The CDR3 DNA is TGCAGCGTGGGAACGACGCGGGAGACCCAGTACTTC. It codes for CSVGTTRETQYF.

This chain connects TRBV7-9 to TRBJ2-5; weak D call: TRBD2 (5 bases). The CDR3 consists of 12 residues. Germline V gene sequence: CDR1 SEHNR, CDR2 FQNEAQ (reference sequence). V was clipped by 6 bases and J by 5 bases, with 10 bases between them. The CDR3 DNA reads TGTGCCAGCAGTGGAGGATGGGAGACCCAGTACTTC. Translating gives CASSGGWETQYF. The complete variable domain, with remaining parts taken from reference TRBV7-9 and TRBJ2-5, reads DTGVSQNPRHKITKRGQNVTFRCDPISEHNRLYWYRQTLGQGPEFLTYFQNEAQLEKSRLLSDRFSAERPKGSFSTLEIQRTEQGDSAMYLCASSGGWETQYFGPGTRLLVL.

This clone came up a few times. This chain joins TRBV6-5 and TRBJ2-5, with D perhaps matching TRBD1 (5 bases). The ends were cut back, 0 bases at V and 7 bases at J, with 15 bases in the middle. From germline, CDR1 is MNHEY and CDR2 SVGAGI. CDR3 length: 15 amino acids. The CDR3 reads CASSYSGEIGATQYF. The CDR3 DNA sequence: TGTGCCAGCAGTTACTCTGGGGAAATTGGGGCGACCCAGTACTTC.

This clone has just a few counts. The genes are TRBV29-1 and TRBJ2-1, with D possibly being TRBD1 or TRBD2 (5 bases each). CDR1 and CDR2 from the germline V gene are SQVTM and ANQGSEA. CDR3 length: 12 residues. The ends were cut back, 7 bases at V and 5 bases at J, with 12 bases in the middle. This CDR3 reads CSATGRNNEQFF. The CDR3 DNA sequence: TGCAGCGCCACGGGACGGAACAATGAGCAGTTCTTC.

Only a few counts were recorded for this clone. The rearrangement uses TRBV5-6 and TRBJ2-3; TRBD1 matches 7 bases. The CDR3 sequence is 16 residues long. Looked up from germline, CDR1 is SGHDT and CDR2 is YYEEEE. V shed 0 bases, J shed 6 bases, and the junction held 10 bases outside the gene matches. CDR3 sequence reads: CASSLVRQGSLDTQYF. The CDR3, as DNA: TGTGCCAGCAGCTTGGTTCGACAGGGATCTTTGGATACGCAGTATTTT.

The chain is built from TRBV19 and TRBJ1-6; the D is unclear. Per germline, CDR1 LNHDA and CDR2 SQIVND (reference sequence). V was pared by 2 bases and J by 10 bases, with 9 bases between. This CDR3 comprises 13 residues. In DNA, the CDR3 is TGTGCCAGTAGTATACATGGAGAATCACCCCTCCACTTT. Amino acid sequence: CASSIHGESPLHF.